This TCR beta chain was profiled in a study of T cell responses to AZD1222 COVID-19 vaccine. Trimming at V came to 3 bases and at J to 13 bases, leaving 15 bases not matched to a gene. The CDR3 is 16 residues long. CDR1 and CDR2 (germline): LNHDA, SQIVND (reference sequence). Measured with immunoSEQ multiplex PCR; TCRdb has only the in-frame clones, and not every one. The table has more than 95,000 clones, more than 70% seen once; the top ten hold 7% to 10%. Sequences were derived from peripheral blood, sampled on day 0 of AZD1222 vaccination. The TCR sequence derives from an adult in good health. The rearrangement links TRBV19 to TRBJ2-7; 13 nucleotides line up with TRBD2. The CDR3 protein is CASSIGLAGDSVPLYF. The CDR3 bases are TGTGCCAGTAGTATCGGACTAGCGGGAGATTCCGTGCCGCTTTACTTC.